A single sample gave rise to the 20 T cell receptor beta chains below, sequenced in a study of beta chain features in type 1 diabetes. Whole-study findings and limits: Among all four CD4+ subsets, Type 1 diabetes patients had TCRB CDR3s that were moderately but significantly shorter.

Expressed TCRB transcripts were sequenced because the isolated RNA had all been reverse transcribed beforehand. Assay used: immunoSEQ multiplex PCR; TCRdb lists only in-frame clones, some missing. The data contain 310,000 or so clones, about 15% of them seen just once; the ten biggest clones take up roughly 0.015%. These receptors have no identified antigens. Sequenced: naive CD4+ T cells from blood. The receptor source for this set is a man younger than 35 with type 1 diabetes.

This clone was observed a few times. The chain recombines TRBV2 with TRBJ2-5; 11 nucleotides agree with TRBD2. In germline, CDR1 is SNHLY, CDR2 FYNNEI. Trimming cost V 4 bases and J 2 bases; bases outside gene matches: 3. This CDR3 is 15 amino acids long. The CDR3, as DNA: TGTGCCAGCAGTGGACTAGCGGGACAACAAGAGACCCAGTACTTC. This codes for CASSGLAGQQETQYF.

This clone came up a few times. The chain uses TRBV7-6 and TRBJ2-1; D perhaps matches TRBD2 (6 bases). There are 14 residues in the CDR3. CDR1 is SGHVS and CDR2 is FNYEAQ in the germline V gene. Trimming left V 5 bases short and J 6 bases short, with 14 bases between. The CDR3: CASSIGRGSNEQFF. DNA of the CDR3: TGTGCCAGCAGCATCGGACGGGGGAGCAATGAGCAGTTCTTC.

As regards this clone: Distinct nucleotide sequences in the sample also encode this CDR3. The V and J genes are TRBV29-1 and TRBJ1-1; TRBD1 agrees at 8 bases. The ends lost 5 bases at V and 5 bases at J; junction bases unmatched: 7. This CDR3 contains 13 residues. The germline gives CDR1 SQVTM, CDR2 ANQGSEA. The CDR3 spells CSVSQGARTEAFF. CDR3 nucleotide sequence: TGCAGCGTTTCGCAGGGGGCACGGACTGAAGCTTTCTTT.

In its sample, this clone was seen a few times. The chain links TRBV13 to TRBJ2-5; the match to TRBD2 covers 7 bases. CDR1 is PRHDT, CDR2 FYEKMQ, per germline (reference sequence). The CDR3 is made up of 15 amino acids. Trimming removed 1 base from V and 4 bases from J; junction bases left unmatched: 6. The CDR3 nucleotides read TGTGCCAGCAGCTTAGTTGCGGGAGCGGGAGAGACCCAGTACTTC. Translated: CASSLVAGAGETQYF.

V gene TRBV30 combines with J gene TRBJ1-1; 7 bases fit TRBD1. CDR3 length equals 15 residues. V gave up 1 base and J gave up 0 bases; unmatched junction bases: 5. Per germline, CDR1 GTSNPN and CDR2 SVGIG (reference sequence). Here the CDR3 reads CAWSEGGFMNTEAFF. Here the CDR3 DNA reads TGTGCCTGGAGTGAAGGGGGCTTTATGAACACTGAAGCTTTCTTT.

This clone has only a few counts. The gene calls are TRBV10-3 and TRBJ2-1; possibly TRBD1 for D (6 bases). CDR1 and CDR2 from the germline V gene are ENHRY and SYGVKD. Trimming stripped 7 bases from V and 5 bases from J, with 12 bases between. This CDR3 is 13 amino acids long. The CDR3 here is CAITRTGNNEQFF. In DNA, the CDR3 is TGTGCCATCACCCGAACAGGGAACAATGAGCAGTTCTTC.

Here the CDR3 reads CASKQGDNQPQHF. For the CDR3, the DNA is TGTGCCAGCAAACAGGGGGACAATCAGCCCCAGCATTTT. V gene TRBV6-5 combines with J gene TRBJ1-5, with 8 nucleotides matching TRBD1. Looked up from germline, CDR1 is MNHEY and CDR2 is SVGAGI. The V and J ends lost 7 bases and 3 bases, in that order; junction bases with no gene match: 2. The CDR3 spans 13 residues.

A few counts support this clone. Distinct nucleotide sequences in the sample also encode this CDR3. The chain combines TRBV7-2 with TRBJ2-3; D is possibly TRBD2 (5 bases). CDR1 and CDR2 (germline): SGHTA, FQGNSA. The CDR3 has 14 amino acids. Trimming stripped 0 bases from V and 3 bases from J, with 7 bases between. CDR3 DNA sequence: TGTGCCAGCAGCTTAGCTAGAGGGACAGATACGCAGTATTTT. This translates into CASSLARGTDTQYF.

The rearrangement links TRBV28 to TRBJ1-2, with D tentatively TRBD1 (6 bases). V was cut by 6 bases and J by 4 bases, with 18 bases left in between. The V gene's germline CDR1 is MDHEN and CDR2 SYDVKM. The CDR3 loop spans 15 amino acids. The CDR3 reads CASSTPTGQPYGYTF. For the CDR3, the DNA is TGTGCCAGCAGCACCCCGACCGGACAGCCCTATGGCTACACCTTC.

J is TRBJ1-1 and V is TRBV29-1; D uncertain. Germline CDR1 is SQVTM and CDR2 is ANQGSEA. This CDR3 is 14 amino acids long. V lost 2 bases, J lost 0 bases, and 10 bases lay in between. This chain's CDR3 is CSVELASMNTEAFF. The DNA of the CDR3 is TGCAGCGTTGAACTAGCCAGTATGAACACTGAAGCTTTCTTT.

The rearrangement uses TRBV2 and TRBJ2-7; 7 nucleotides align to TRBD2. Looked up from germline, CDR1 is SNHLY and CDR2 is FYNNEI. V was clipped by 4 bases and J by 3 bases; unmatched bases: 6. The length of the CDR3 is 14 residues. CDR3 loop: CASSASGVNYEQYF. The CDR3 bases are TGTGCCAGCAGTGCCAGCGGGGTAAACTACGAGCAGTACTTC.

This clone was counted between two and nine times. The J gene is TRBJ2-7, the V gene TRBV2; D perhaps matches TRBD1 (5 bases). Trimming pared 6 bases from V and 0 bases from J, leaving 9 bases between. The V gene's germline CDR1 is SNHLY and CDR2 FYNNEI. The CDR3 is 13 amino acids. The CDR3 DNA follows: TGTGCCAGCAGGCGACAGCTCTCCTACGAGCAGTACTTC. Its protein is CASRRQLSYEQYF.

This clone has more than one count but fewer than ten. Other DNA sequences in the sample encode the same CDR3. The rearrangement joins TRBV7-2 to TRBJ2-7; 10 bases are shared with TRBD1. Germline V gene data show CDR1 as SGHTA and CDR2 as FQGNSA. CDR3 length equals 15 residues. V shed 5 bases and J 3 bases; nucleotides not matched to a gene: 7. CDR3 region: CASSLRTGGNYEQYF. CDR3 DNA sequence: TGTGCCAGCAGCCTTCGGACAGGGGGAAACTACGAGCAGTACTTC. Variable domain in full (rest from reference TRBV7-2 and TRBJ2-7): GAGVSQSPSNKVTEKGKDVELRCDPISGHTALYWYRQSLGQGLEFLIYFQGNSAPDKSGLPSDRFSAERTGGSVSTLTIQRTQQEDSAVYLCASSLRTGGNYEQYFGPGTRLTVT.

The J gene is TRBJ1-6, the V gene TRBV30, with a possible D match to TRBD1 (6 bases). Germline CDR1 GTSNPN, CDR2 SVGIG (reference sequence). V shed 3 bases and J shed 9 bases, with 15 bases lying between them. This CDR3 region has 14 residues. The DNA for the CDR3 is TGTGCCTGGAGCCTTAACAGGGCGGTTTCACCCCTCCACTTT. The encoded protein is CAWSLNRAVSPLHF.

The chain uses TRBV2 and TRBJ1-1; 7 bases line up with TRBD1. V trimming: 6 bases; J trimming: 0 bases; junction bases outside the gene matches: 4. CDR3 length equals 14 residues. Germline V gene lookup returns CDR1 SNHLY and CDR2 FYNNEI. DNA for the CDR3: TGTGCCAGCAGGGGGGACAGCCTGAACACTGAAGCTTTCTTT. Encoded protein: CASRGDSLNTEAFF.

The rearrangement uses TRBV28 and TRBJ2-7, with 7 bases that match TRBD1. There are 13 residues in the CDR3. CDR1 is MDHEN and CDR2 is SYDVKM in the germline V gene. J was trimmed by 3 bases and V by 3 bases; bases with no gene match: 2. Written as DNA, the CDR3 is TGTGCCAGCAGTTTGGGACAGAACTACGAGCAGTACTTC. It codes for CASSLGQNYEQYF.

Remarks on this clone: The same CDR3 is also encoded by other DNA sequences in this sample. J is TRBJ1-5 and V is TRBV19, with D unclear. The CDR3 totals 11 residues. Germline V gives CDR1 LNHDA, CDR2 SQIVND (reference sequence). Trimming cost V 5 bases and J 9 bases, with 8 bases left between them. CDR3 bases: TGTGCCAGTAGTTCCGGCGGGCCCCAGCATTTT. Translating gives CASSSGGPQHF.

Concerning this clone: The sample has other DNA sequences that encode this CDR3 too. CDR3 loop: CASSLGVSGANVLTF. CDR3 DNA: TGCGCCAGCAGCTTGGGAGTTTCGGGGGCCAACGTCCTGACTTTC. The gene calls are TRBV5-1 and TRBJ2-6; D gene uncertain. From germline, CDR1 is SGHRS and CDR2 YFSETQ. Trimming removed 0 bases at V and 4 bases at J, with 8 bases between. CDR3 size: 15 residues.

This clone was seen a handful of times. The rearrangement links TRBV25-1 to TRBJ1-1; 8 bases map to TRBD1. The V segment lost 6 bases and the J segment 1 base; nucleotides outside the gene matches: 4. The length of the CDR3 is 14 residues. Germline CDR1 and CDR2: MGHDK and SYGVNS. The CDR3 DNA reads TGTGCCAGCAGGGCAACAGGGGGGAACACTGAAGCTTTCTTT. Amino acid sequence: CASRATGGNTEAFF.

This rearrangement joins TRBV15 to TRBJ2-7; TRBD2 aligns across 7 bases. Trimming took 5 bases from V and 4 from J; bases not matched to a gene: 14. CDR3 length equals 16 residues. Germline V gene lookup returns CDR1 LNHNV and CDR2 YYDKDF (reference sequence). The chain's CDR3 is CATSRPLGGSRYEQYF. In DNA, the CDR3 is TGTGCCACCAGCCGCCCTCTCGGCGGGAGCCGATACGAGCAGTACTTC. Full variable domain (outside the CDR3, taken from reference TRBV15 and TRBJ2-7): DAMVIQNPRYQVTQFGKPVTLSCSQTLNHNVMYWYQQKSSQAPKLLFHYYDKDFNNEADTPDNFQSRRPNTSFCFLDIRSPGLGDTAMYLCATSRPLGGSRYEQYFGPGTRLTVT.